This T cell receptor (beta chain) originates from a study of memory CD4+ T cells and cytomegalovirus serostatus. At the level of the study: Donors were healthy Belgian adults, 9 or 10 CMV seropositive and roughly 25 seronegative.

The sort gate was single viable CD3+CD4+CD8-CD45RO+ cells for memory CD4+ T cells. Donors' CMV status reflects serum IgG against pp150, pp28, p38, p52. Study results and caveats: CD4+ memory repertoires contained about two fifths of the roughly 160 reported CMV TCRbeta sequences. Suggested: most of the CMV-linked TCR signature lies in CD4+ memory cells.

Libraries were prepared by immunoSEQ multiplex PCR; TCRdb keeps only in-frame clonotypes and omits some of them. Seen here are around 57,000 clones, around three quarters observed once, and the top ten hold around 0.51%. V lost 1 base and J 3 bases, leaving 24 bases between the germline ends. Germline V gene data show CDR1 as LNHDA and CDR2 as SQIVND (reference sequence). The CDR3 contains 19 residues. About this clone itself: The target antigen is unknown.

J is TRBJ2-5 and V is TRBV19; D may correspond to TRBD1 or TRBD2 (6 bases each). This TCR was sampled from an adult in good health and CMV-seronegative. Some clones in this sample may be carry-over from other donors' samples. The sequenced material came from memory CD4+ T cells from blood. CDR3 in DNA: TGTGCCAGTAGTATAGCGTACCCAATCCATAGGAGGGGGAAAGAGACCCAGTACTTC. Its protein product is CASSIAYPIHRRGKETQYF.